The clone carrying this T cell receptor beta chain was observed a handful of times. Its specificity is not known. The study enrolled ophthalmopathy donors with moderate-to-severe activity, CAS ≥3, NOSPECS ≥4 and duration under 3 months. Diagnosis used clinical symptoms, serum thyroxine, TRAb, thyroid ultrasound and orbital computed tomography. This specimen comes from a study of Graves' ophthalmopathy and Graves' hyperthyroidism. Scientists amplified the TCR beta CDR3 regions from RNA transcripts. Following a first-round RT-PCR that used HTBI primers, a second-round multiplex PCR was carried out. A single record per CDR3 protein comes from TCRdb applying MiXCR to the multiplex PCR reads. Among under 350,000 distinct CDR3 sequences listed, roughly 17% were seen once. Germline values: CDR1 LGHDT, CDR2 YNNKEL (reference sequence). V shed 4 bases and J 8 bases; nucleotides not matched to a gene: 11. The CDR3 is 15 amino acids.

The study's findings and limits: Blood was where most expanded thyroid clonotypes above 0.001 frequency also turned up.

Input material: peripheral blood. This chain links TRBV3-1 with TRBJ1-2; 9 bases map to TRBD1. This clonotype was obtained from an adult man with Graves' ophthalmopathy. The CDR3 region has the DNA TGTGCCAGCAGCCGCACCAGGACAGGGGTAAGAGGCTACACCTTC. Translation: CASSRTRTGVRGYTF.